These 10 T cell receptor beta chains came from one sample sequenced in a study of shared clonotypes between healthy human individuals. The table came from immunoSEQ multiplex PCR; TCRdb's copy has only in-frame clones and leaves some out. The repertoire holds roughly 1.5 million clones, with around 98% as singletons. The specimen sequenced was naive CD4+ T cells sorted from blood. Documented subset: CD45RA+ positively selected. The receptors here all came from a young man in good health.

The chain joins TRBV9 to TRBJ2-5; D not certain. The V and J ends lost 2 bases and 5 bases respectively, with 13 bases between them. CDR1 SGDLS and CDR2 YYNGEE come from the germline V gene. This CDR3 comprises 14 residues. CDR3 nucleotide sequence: TGTGCCAGCAGCGTTTCTGTCTTTCAGGAGACCCAGTACTTC. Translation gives CASSVSVFQETQYF.

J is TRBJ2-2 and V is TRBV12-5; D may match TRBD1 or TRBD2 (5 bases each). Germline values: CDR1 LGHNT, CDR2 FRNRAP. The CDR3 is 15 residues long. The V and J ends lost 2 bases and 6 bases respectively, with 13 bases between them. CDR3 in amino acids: CASGLITRGSGELFF. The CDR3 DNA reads TGTGCTAGTGGTTTGATAACCCGGGGCTCCGGGGAGCTGTTTTTT.

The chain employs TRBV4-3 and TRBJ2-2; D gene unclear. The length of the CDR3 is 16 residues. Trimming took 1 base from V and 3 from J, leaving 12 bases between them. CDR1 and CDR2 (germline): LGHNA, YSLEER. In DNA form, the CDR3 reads TGCGCCAGCAGCCAAGCTCGCGTCCCCTACACCGGGGAGCTGTTTTTT. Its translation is CASSQARVPYTGELFF.

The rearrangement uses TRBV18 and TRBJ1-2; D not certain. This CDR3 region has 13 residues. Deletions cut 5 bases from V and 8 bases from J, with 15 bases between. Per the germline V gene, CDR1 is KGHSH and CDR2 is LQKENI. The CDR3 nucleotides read TGTGCCAGCTCAAACAGAGTTGCTCGGGGCTACACCTTC. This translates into CASSNRVARGYTF. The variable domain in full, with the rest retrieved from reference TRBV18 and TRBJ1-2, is NAGVMQNPRHLVRRRGQEARLRCSPMKGHSHVYWYRQLPEEGLKFMVYLQKENIIDESGMPKERFSAEFPKEGPSILRIQQVVRGDSAAYFCASSNRVARGYTFGSGTRLTVV.

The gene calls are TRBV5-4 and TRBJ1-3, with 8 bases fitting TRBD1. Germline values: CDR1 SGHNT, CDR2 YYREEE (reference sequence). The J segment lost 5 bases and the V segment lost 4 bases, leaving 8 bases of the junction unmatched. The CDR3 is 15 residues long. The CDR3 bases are TGTGCCAGCAGCACCTCCGGGACAGGACGAAACACCATATATTTT. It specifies CASSTSGTGRNTIYF.

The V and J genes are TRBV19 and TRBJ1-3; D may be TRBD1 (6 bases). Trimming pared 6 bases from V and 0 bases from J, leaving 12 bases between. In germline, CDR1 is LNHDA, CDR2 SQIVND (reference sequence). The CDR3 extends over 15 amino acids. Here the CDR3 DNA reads TGTGCCAGTAGCGTAACAGGGAGCTCTGGAAACACCATATATTTT. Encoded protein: CASSVTGSSGNTIYF.

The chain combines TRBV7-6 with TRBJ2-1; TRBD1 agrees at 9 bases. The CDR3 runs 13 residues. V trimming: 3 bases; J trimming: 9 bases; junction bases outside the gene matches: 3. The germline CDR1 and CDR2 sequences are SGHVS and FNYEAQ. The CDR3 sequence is CASSFNRGREQFF. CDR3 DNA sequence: TGTGCCAGCAGCTTTAACAGGGGGCGTGAGCAGTTCTTC.

CDR3 amino acids: CASSMLAGAGGELFF. The CDR3 DNA is TGCGCCAGCAGCATGTTAGCGGGAGCAGGCGGGGAGCTGTTTTTT. The chain employs TRBV5-1 and TRBJ2-2; TRBD2 matches 9 bases. Germline V gives CDR1 SGHRS, CDR2 YFSETQ. The V segment lost 4 bases and the J segment 7 bases; nucleotides outside the gene matches: 8. The CDR3 loop spans 15 amino acids.

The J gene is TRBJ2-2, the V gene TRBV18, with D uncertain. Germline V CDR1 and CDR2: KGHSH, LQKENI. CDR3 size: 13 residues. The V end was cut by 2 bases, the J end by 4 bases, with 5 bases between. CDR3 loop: CASSPTITGELFF. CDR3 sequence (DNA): TGTGCCAGCTCACCAACTATCACCGGGGAGCTGTTTTTT.

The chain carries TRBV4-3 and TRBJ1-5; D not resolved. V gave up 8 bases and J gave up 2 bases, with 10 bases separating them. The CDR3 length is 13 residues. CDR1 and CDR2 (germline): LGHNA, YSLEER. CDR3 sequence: CASDDGGNQPQHF. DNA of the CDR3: TGCGCCAGCGACGATGGGGGCAATCAGCCCCAGCATTTT.